This T cell receptor beta chain originates from a study of sequential checkpoint blockade in melanoma. As for the study in general: TCRbeta immunosequencing was performed on DNA from roughly 90 pretreatment melanoma tumor samples. Roughly 22 patients had matched tumor biopsies before treatment and at week 13 after nivolumab or ipilimumab alone.

Produced via immunoSEQ multiplex PCR; TCRdb's table is partial and in-frame only. The table lists about 18,000 clones, approximately 27% of them singletons, with about 7.2% in the top ten. Trimming removed 2 bases at V and 6 bases at J, with 11 bases between. The germline CDR1 and CDR2 sequences are SGHNT and YENEEA. CDR3 length: 14 residues. The table lists this clone with a few counts. Treatment defined: randomized to nivolumab then ipilimumab (arm A) or the reverse (arm B). Material: tumor tissue (inferred from file names), obtained from a patient given nivolumab and ipilimumab in sequence. The chain links TRBV11-3 to TRBJ2-1; D ambiguous. This receptor was obtained from a human donor with melanoma. The chain's CDR3 is CASSLLGLGNEQFF. The CDR3 bases are TGTGCCAGCAGCTTACTTGGTTTGGGCAATGAGCAGTTCTTC.